The 27 T cell receptor beta chains below were found in one sample sequenced in a study of graft-versus-host responses after intestinal transplantation. TCRdb's table, derived via immunoSEQ multiplex PCR, lists solely in-frame clones and lacks some. The table shows 85,000 to 130,000 clones, with less than 90% occurring only once. Antigens for these TCRs are unknown. Specimen: unstimulated CD4+ T cells sorted from spleen or lymph node cells, collected before intestinal transplant. Receptor source: a human donor who received an intestinal transplant.

This clone was detected only a few times. The rearrangement joins TRBV6-6 to TRBJ2-5, with D unclear. V was clipped by 8 bases and J by 5 bases, with 9 bases between them. The CDR3 is 11 residues long. Germline V gives CDR1 MNHNY, CDR2 SVGAGI (reference sequence). The CDR3 region has the DNA TGTGCCAGCGGGGTTCGGGAGACCCAGTACTTC. Translating gives CASGVRETQYF.

This chain connects TRBV7-7 to TRBJ2-2, with D hard to call. The CDR3 is made up of 15 amino acids. Germline V gives CDR1 SSHAT, CDR2 FNYEAQ (reference sequence). Trimming removed 1 base from V and 1 base from J, with 7 bases in between. CDR3: CASSLGGLNTGELFF. DNA for the CDR3: TGTGCCAGCAGCTTAGGTGGGCTGAACACCGGGGAGCTGTTTTTT.

CDR3 sequence reads: CASRGAPSSYEQYF. CDR3 bases: TGTGCCAGCAGGGGGGCGCCTAGCTCCTACGAGCAGTACTTC. The V gene is TRBV6-1, the J gene TRBJ2-7; D may be TRBD1 (6 bases). Germline CDR1 reads MNHNS; CDR2 reads SASEGT. Between the trimmed V and J ends, which lost 6 bases and 0 bases, there was a span of 12 bases. This CDR3 comprises 14 residues.

The J gene is TRBJ2-3, the V gene TRBV9, with 14 bases fitting TRBD2. The germline V gene has CDR1 SGDLS and CDR2 YYNGEE. V was clipped by 3 bases and J by 1 base; unmatched bases: 7. The CDR3 has 18 residues. Written as DNA, the CDR3 is TGTGCCAGCAGCGCCGGGACTAGCGGGAGCGGCCGCACAGATACGCAGTATTTT. Translating it yields CASSAGTSGSGRTDTQYF. Full variable domain (remainder filled in from reference TRBV9 and TRBJ2-3): DSGVTQTPKHLITATGQRVTLRCSPRSGDLSVYWYQQSLDQGLQFLIQYYNGEERAKGNILERFSAQQFPDLHSELNLSSLELGDSALYFCASSAGTSGSGRTDTQYFGPGTRLTVL.

The sample holds one count of this clone. V and J are TRBV7-6 and TRBJ2-1, with 12 bases identical to TRBD2. CDR1 is SGHVS and CDR2 is FNYEAQ in the germline V gene. With V trimmed by 5 bases and J by 4 bases, 12 bases remained unmatched. This CDR3 region has 18 residues. The CDR3: CASSPLLAGGFQYNEQFF. The CDR3 nucleotides are TGTGCCAGCAGCCCCTTACTAGCGGGGGGTTTCCAGTACAATGAGCAGTTCTTC.

The chain employs TRBV5-3 and TRBJ1-6; TRBD1 matches at 7 bases. TRBV5-3 is an ORF for which the function is uncertain. Losses at the gene ends were 2 bases for V and 13 bases for J; bases not matched to a gene: 6. The length of the CDR3 is 13 residues. The CDR3 DNA is TGTGCCAGAAGCTTAAGGACAGGAAGGCCCCTCCACTTT. This codes for CARSLRTGRPLHF.

The chain uses TRBV5-1 and TRBJ1-2; 10 bases are a match to TRBD1. Germline V gives CDR1 SGHRS, CDR2 YFSETQ. This CDR3 has 16 amino acids. The trim removed 4 bases at V and 1 base at J, leaving 7 bases unmatched. The CDR3 nucleotides read TGCGCCAGCAGCCCCCGACAGGGGGCCGATAACTATGGCTACACCTTC. This codes for CASSPRQGADNYGYTF.

The chain employs TRBV7-9 and TRBJ2-1; D remains unclear. The germline V and J ends were trimmed by 2 bases and 1 base, with 12 bases remaining between them. CDR3 length equals 16 residues. CDR1 is SEHNR, CDR2 FQNEAQ, per germline (reference sequence). CDR3 amino acids: CASSLRSLGSYNEQFF. The CDR3, as DNA: TGTGCCAGCAGCTTACGATCTCTCGGATCCTACAATGAGCAGTTCTTC.

The chain couples TRBV5-4 to TRBJ1-2, with TRBD1 identical over 7 bases. CDR3 length: 15 residues. CDR1 is SGHNT, CDR2 YYREEE, per germline (reference sequence). Trimming removed 4 bases from V and 2 bases from J; junction bases left unmatched: 8. The CDR3 region has the DNA TGTGCCAGCAGCGAACGGACAGGTAACAACTATGGCTACACCTTC. It encodes CASSERTGNNYGYTF.

The rearrangement joins TRBV9 to TRBJ2-2; 12 bases align to TRBD1. The V and J ends lost 4 bases and 7 bases, in that order; junction bases with no gene match: 5. The CDR3 is made up of 15 amino acids. Germline lookup yields CDR1 SGDLS and CDR2 YYNGEE. In DNA, the CDR3 is TGTGCCAGCAGCTGGGACAGGGGGCTGGACGGGGAGCTGTTTTTT. Translated: CASSWDRGLDGELFF.

The chain joins TRBV6-6 to TRBJ2-7; D unresolved. V dropped 6 bases and J dropped 4 bases, with 10 bases sitting between them. CDR3 length equals 12 residues. CDR1 MNHNY and CDR2 SVGAGI come from the germline V gene (reference sequence). CDR3 protein: CASRGIPYEQYF. As DNA, the CDR3 is TGTGCCAGCAGAGGAATTCCTTACGAGCAGTACTTC.

The rearrangement uses TRBV6-6 and TRBJ1-2; D is unclear. CDR1 is MNHNY and CDR2 is SVGAGI in the germline V gene (reference sequence). The V end lost 8 bases, the J end lost 2 bases, and 18 bases lay between the germline ends. The CDR3 is 15 amino acids. The CDR3 loop reads CASRVTGDPNYGYTF. For the CDR3, the DNA is TGTGCCAGCCGGGTCACCGGTGACCCGAACTATGGCTACACCTTC.

The rearrangement joins TRBV9 to TRBJ2-3; D gene unclear. CDR1 and CDR2 (germline): SGDLS, YYNGEE. Trimming took off 0 bases at V and 7 bases at J, with 0 bases between the two ends. This CDR3 contains 10 residues. The CDR3 DNA sequence: TGTGCCAGCAGCGTAGATACGCAGTATTTT. Its protein product is CASSVDTQYF.

This rearrangement joins TRBV18 to TRBJ1-1, with 10 bases lining up with TRBD1. The CDR3 totals 16 residues. Germline CDR1 reads KGHSH; CDR2 reads LQKENI. V was pared by 4 bases and J by 0 bases, with 5 bases of the junction left unmatched. The CDR3 loop is CASSRQGARMNTEAFF. The CDR3 DNA sequence: TGTGCCAGCTCACGACAGGGGGCTAGAATGAACACTGAAGCTTTCTTT.

The chain joins TRBV28 to TRBJ2-7; 12 bases align to TRBD2. The CDR3 runs to 19 residues. The trim removed 5 bases at V and 3 bases at J, leaving 17 bases unmatched. Per the germline V gene, CDR1 is MDHEN and CDR2 is SYDVKM. CDR3 in amino acids: CASSLEGRGLAGLLYEQYF. In DNA form, the CDR3 reads TGTGCCAGCAGTCTGGAAGGTAGAGGACTAGCGGGACTCCTCTACGAGCAGTACTTC.

The J gene is TRBJ2-5, the V gene TRBV7-9; 11 positions match TRBD2. There are 15 residues in the CDR3. V was pared by 5 bases and J by 2 bases, with 4 bases of the junction left unmatched. Germline V gene data show CDR1 as SEHNR and CDR2 as FQNEAQ (reference sequence). As DNA, the CDR3 is TGTGCCAGCAGCATCGGGACTAGCGGACAAGAGACCCAGTACTTC. This translates into CASSIGTSGQETQYF.

The chain joins TRBV7-3 to TRBJ2-3, with TRBD2 identical over 15 bases. The CDR3 loop spans 17 amino acids. Germline trimming cut 6 bases from V and 0 bases from J; bases unmatched to any gene: 4. CDR1 and CDR2 from the germline V gene are SGHTA and FQGTGA. CDR3 sequence: CASSLGLAGGSTDTQYF. The CDR3 coding sequence is TGTGCCAGCAGTCTCGGACTAGCGGGAGGGAGCACAGATACGCAGTATTTT.

This clone was seen a few times. The rearrangement uses TRBV30 and TRBJ1-1; D is undetermined. Germline CDR1 and CDR2: GTSNPN and SVGIG (reference sequence). The length of the CDR3 is 13 residues. Trimming removed 0 bases from V and 1 base from J, with 6 bases in between. CDR3: CAWSVGENTEAFF. Here the CDR3 DNA reads TGTGCCTGGAGTGTGGGTGAGAACACTGAAGCTTTCTTT.

This sequence joins TRBV12-5 and TRBJ1-3, with unresolved D. The CDR3 spans 15 residues. CDR1 is LGHNT, CDR2 FRNRAP, per germline. The V end was cut by 6 bases, the J end by 0 bases, with 12 bases between. In DNA form, the CDR3 reads TGTGCTAGTGGCCTCGGGCCCAACTCTGGAAACACCATATATTTT. Its translation is CASGLGPNSGNTIYF.

The gene calls are TRBV7-9 and TRBJ2-5, with 10 nucleotides matching TRBD2. V was pared by 2 bases and J by 4 bases, with 4 bases of the junction left unmatched. Germline lookup yields CDR1 SEHNR and CDR2 FQNEAQ (reference sequence). The CDR3 spans 15 residues. Written as DNA, the CDR3 is TGTGCCAGCAGCTTAACCAGCGGGGGGGTAGAGACCCAGTACTTC. Protein: CASSLTSGGVETQYF.

V and J are TRBV4-1 and TRBJ2-5; D is ambiguous. V was pared by 1 base and J by 4 bases, with 7 bases between. This CDR3 has 13 residues. Germline lookup yields CDR1 MGHRA and CDR2 YSYEKL. For the CDR3, the DNA is TGCGCCAGCAGCCAAGGTACACTAGAGACCCAGTACTTC. Encoded protein: CASSQGTLETQYF.

J is TRBJ2-1 and V is TRBV6-5; TRBD2 matches at 8 bases. V lost 6 bases to trimming and J lost 9 bases; unmatched junction nucleotides: 13. The CDR3 is 15 residues long. CDR1 and CDR2 (germline): MNHEY, SVGAGI. The CDR3 DNA reads as TGTGCCAGCAGCTGGACTAGCCCCCGCCTGTCTGAGCAGTTCTTC. Protein: CASSWTSPRLSEQFF.

This chain uses TRBV4-1 with TRBJ1-1; 9 positions match TRBD1. Germline-derived CDR1 and CDR2 are MGHRA and YSYEKL. The CDR3 spans 15 residues. The V and J ends lost 4 bases and 0 bases, in that order; junction bases with no gene match: 3. The CDR3: CASSLGQGLNTEAFF. The CDR3 region has the DNA TGCGCCAGCAGCCTGGGACAGGGACTGAACACTGAAGCTTTCTTT.

The rearrangement uses TRBV19 and TRBJ1-5, with 7 bases aligning to TRBD1. The CDR3 has 13 residues. Germline CDR1 reads LNHDA; CDR2 reads SQIVND (reference sequence). J gave up 5 bases and V 4 bases, and 2 bases lay outside the gene matches. CDR3 in DNA: TGTGCCAGTAGTAGCCAGGGGGATCAGCCCCAGCATTTT. Protein product: CASSSQGDQPQHF.

V and J are TRBV2 and TRBJ2-5; 12 bases match TRBD2. V was clipped by 6 bases and J by 2 bases; unmatched bases: 13. CDR3 length: 18 residues. Germline CDR1 and CDR2: SNHLY and FYNNEI. The CDR3: CASRKTSGGRPGQETQYF. The DNA of the CDR3 is TGTGCCAGCAGGAAGACTAGCGGGGGCCGCCCCGGTCAAGAGACCCAGTACTTC.

The rearrangement joins TRBV19 to TRBJ2-5; D is possibly TRBD2 (5 bases). V lost 2 bases, J lost 1 base, and 5 bases lay in between. Germline loops: CDR1 LNHDA, CDR2 SQIVND (reference sequence). The CDR3 runs to 13 residues. Here the CDR3 reads CASSILAQETQYF. CDR3 sequence (DNA): TGTGCCAGTAGTATACTAGCCCAAGAGACCCAGTACTTC.

The CDR3 DNA follows: TGTGCCAGCAGCACAGACAGTTTCTCTGGGGCCAACGTCCTGACTTTC. The encoded protein is CASSTDSFSGANVLTF. The gene calls are TRBV7-9 and TRBJ2-6, with D perhaps TRBD1 (5 bases). V lost 5 bases and J 0 bases, leaving 11 bases between the germline ends. Germline V lookup: CDR1 SEHNR, CDR2 FQNEAQ (reference sequence). The CDR3 is made up of 16 amino acids.